This entry is about one T cell receptor (beta chain). Antigen unknown. This record comes from a study of cytomegalovirus exposure and HLA in healthy donors. About the study: Samples from HLA-typed donors yielded about 86 million unique TCRs in an early data release.

Study-wide points: Reported performance of the classifier showed diagnosis of cytomegalovirus status with high specificity and sensitivity. According to the study, roughly 160 TCR beta chains were cytomegalovirus-associated.

The study ran its PCR with 60 Vbeta and 13 Jbeta primers. Sequencing was performed with immunoSEQ multiplex PCR; in TCRdb, only in-frame clones are kept and a portion is missing. The sample lists roughly 80,000 clones; 70% to 85% were seen once. V was cut by 0 bases and J by 6 bases, with 10 bases left in between. CDR3 length: 13 residues. Germline V gene lookup returns CDR1 SGHTS and CDR2 YDEGEE. Sequenced input: PBMCs. The TCR comes from a woman aged 45-65 years in good health and CMV-seronegative. V gene TRBV5-8 combines with J gene TRBJ2-7, with D maybe TRBD1 (5 bases). The DNA for the CDR3 is TGTGCCAGCAGCTTGGGCAGGGTAGGCGAGCAGTACTTC. Protein sequence: CASSLGRVGEQYF. Full variable domain (missing parts from reference TRBV5-8 and TRBJ2-7): EAGVTQSPTHLIKTRGQQATLRCSPISGHTSVYWYQQALGLGLQFLLWYDEGEERNRGNFPPRFSGRQFPNYSSELNVNALELEDSALYLCASSLGRVGEQYFGPGTRLTVT.